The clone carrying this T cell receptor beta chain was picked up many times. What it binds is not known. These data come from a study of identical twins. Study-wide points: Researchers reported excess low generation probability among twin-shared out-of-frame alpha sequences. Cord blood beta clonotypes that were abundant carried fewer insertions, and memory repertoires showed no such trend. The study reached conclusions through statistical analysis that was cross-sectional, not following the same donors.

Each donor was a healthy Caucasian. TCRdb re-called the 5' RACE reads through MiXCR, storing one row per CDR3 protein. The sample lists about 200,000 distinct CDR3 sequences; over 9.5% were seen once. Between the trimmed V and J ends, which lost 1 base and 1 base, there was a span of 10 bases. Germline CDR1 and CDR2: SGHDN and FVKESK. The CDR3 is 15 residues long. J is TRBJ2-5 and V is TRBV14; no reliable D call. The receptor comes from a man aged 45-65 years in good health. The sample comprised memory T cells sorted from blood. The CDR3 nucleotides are TGTGCCAGCAGCCAAGTCCCCGGGCCCCAAGAGACCCAGTACTTC. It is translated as CASSQVPGPQETQYF.